Each of the 18 T cell receptor beta chains below was sequenced from the same sample in a study of shared clonotypes between healthy human individuals. Sequencing was performed with immunoSEQ multiplex PCR; in TCRdb, only in-frame clones are kept and a portion is missing. The profile shows about 640,000 clones, around 72% of them singletons. The sequenced material came from memory CD4+ T cells sorted from blood. Regarding subset: CD45RA-negative fraction. All receptors derive from a woman aged 25 to 39 in good health.

The gene calls are TRBV7-9 and TRBJ2-7; 7 positions agree with TRBD2. Per germline, CDR1 SEHNR and CDR2 FQNEAQ (reference sequence). This CDR3 region has 17 residues. J was trimmed by 5 bases and V by 5 bases; bases with no gene match: 18. The CDR3, as DNA: TGTGCCAGCAGCCTGTACGGGAGTGCAGGGAGGGCCCACGAGCAGTACTTC. As protein: CASSLYGSAGRAHEQYF.

V gene TRBV5-4 combines with J gene TRBJ2-7, with D perhaps TRBD1 or TRBD2 (5 bases each). CDR1 is SGHNT and CDR2 is YYREEE in the germline V gene (reference sequence). The V end lost 5 bases, the J end lost 0 bases, and 12 bases lay between the germline ends. The CDR3 spans 14 residues. Written as DNA, the CDR3 is TGTGCCAGCAGGGGGTGGGGGTCCTCCTACGAGCAGTACTTC. This sequence encodes CASRGWGSSYEQYF.

As regards this clone: Other nucleotide sequences in the sample specify the same CDR3. The rearrangement links TRBV27 to TRBJ2-5; the match to TRBD1 covers 7 bases. The CDR3 is made up of 14 amino acids. The germline gives CDR1 MNHEY, CDR2 SMNVEV (reference sequence). V was pared by 9 bases and J by 4 bases, with 11 bases of the junction left unmatched. The CDR3, as DNA: TGTGCCAGTAACAAACAGGGGTTCGGAGAGACCCAGTACTTC. Residues: CASNKQGFGETQYF.

The chain links TRBV6-6 to TRBJ1-2; a possible D gene is TRBD1 (6 bases). The CDR3 loop spans 14 amino acids. The V end lost 2 bases, the J end lost 2 bases, and 9 bases lay between the germline ends. The germline gives CDR1 MNHNY, CDR2 SVGAGI (reference sequence). CDR3 bases: TGTGCCAGCAGTTACGCGGGGACAAACTATGGCTACACCTTC. Its translation: CASSYAGTNYGYTF.

This chain uses TRBV5-1 with TRBJ1-3; TRBD1 is a possible D gene (5 bases). CDR1 is SGHRS, CDR2 YFSETQ, per germline. This CDR3 is 15 amino acids long. Trimming stripped 3 bases from V and 2 bases from J, with 12 bases between. The CDR3 spells CASSSGLEAGNTIYF. In DNA, the CDR3 is TGCGCCAGCAGCTCGGGGCTAGAGGCTGGAAACACCATATATTTT.

This chain uses TRBV5-1 with TRBJ1-2, with TRBD1 matching over 7 bases. Looked up from germline, CDR1 is SGHRS and CDR2 is YFSETQ. Germline trimming cut 3 bases from V and 7 bases from J; bases unmatched to any gene: 12. CDR3 length: 15 residues. DNA for the CDR3: TGCGCCAGCAGCTCCGGGACAGCTGATACGGGTGGCTACACCTTC. Its translation: CASSSGTADTGGYTF.

The rearrangement uses TRBV18 and TRBJ2-1, with D maybe TRBD1 (6 bases). Germline lookup yields CDR1 KGHSH and CDR2 LQKENI. V lost 5 bases and J 4 bases, leaving 9 bases between the germline ends. The CDR3 runs to 13 residues. This CDR3 reads CASSSTGYNEQFF. The CDR3 region has the DNA TGTGCCAGCTCATCGACAGGATACAATGAGCAGTTCTTC. The full variable domain, its missing parts supplied by reference TRBV18 and TRBJ2-1, is NAGVMQNPRHLVRRRGQEARLRCSPMKGHSHVYWYRQLPEEGLKFMVYLQKENIIDESGMPKERFSAEFPKEGPSILRIQQVVRGDSAAYFCASSSTGYNEQFFGPGTRLTVL.

This clone was counted only a few times. The rearrangement joins TRBV10-2 to TRBJ2-5, with D perhaps matching TRBD2 (6 bases). V dropped 6 bases and J dropped 4 bases, with 18 bases sitting between them. CDR1 and CDR2 from the germline V gene are WSHSY and SAAADI. The CDR3 consists of 15 residues. CDR3 sequence reads: CASRLEGLARETQYF. The DNA of the CDR3 is TGCGCCAGCAGATTAGAAGGGCTAGCGCGAGAGACCCAGTACTTC.

The J gene is TRBJ2-3, the V gene TRBV30, with 12 positions matching TRBD2. Losses at the gene ends were 5 bases for V and 1 base for J; bases not matched to a gene: 7. The CDR3 is 16 amino acids. In germline, CDR1 is GTSNPN, CDR2 SVGIG (reference sequence). The CDR3 bases are TGTGCCTGGGGCAGGACTAGCGGGGACCGCACAGATACGCAGTATTTT. It codes for CAWGRTSGDRTDTQYF. The full variable domain, rest sourced from reference TRBV30 and TRBJ2-3, is SQTIHQWPATLVQPVGSPLSLECTVEGTSNPNLYWYRQAAGRGLQLLFYSVGIGQISSEVPQNLSASRPQDRQFILSSKKLLLSDSGFYLCAWGRTSGDRTDTQYFGPGTRLTVL.

This chain uses TRBV7-9 with TRBJ2-7, with D uncertain. Germline V gene lookup returns CDR1 SEHNR and CDR2 FQNEAQ (reference sequence). The CDR3 consists of 16 residues. Trimming took 5 bases from V and 1 from J, leaving 18 bases between them. The CDR3 protein is CASSRWTDQASYEQYF. The CDR3 nucleotides read TGTGCCAGCAGCCGCTGGACGGACCAGGCGTCCTACGAGCAGTACTTC.

The V call is TRBV14, the J call TRBJ1-2; no firm D call. There are 14 residues in the CDR3. Germline V lookup: CDR1 SGHDN, CDR2 FVKESK. V lost 1 base to trimming and J lost 5 bases, with 11 bases between them. In nucleotides, the CDR3 is TGTGCCAGCAGCCAAGGAGTTTTAGATTATGGCTACACCTTC. This encodes CASSQGVLDYGYTF.

In the case of this clone: This clone may be a read error of a much larger clone one base away. The rearrangement uses TRBV2 and TRBJ2-7; D is uncertain. The CDR3 contains 11 residues. Per germline, CDR1 SNHLY and CDR2 FYNNEI. V shed 3 bases and J shed 3 bases, with 3 bases lying between them. The CDR3 region has the DNA TGTGCCAGCAGTGACCGCTACGAGCAGTACTTC. It encodes CASSDRYEQYF.

The chain employs TRBV2 and TRBJ2-5; D is undetermined. V lost 4 bases and J lost 9, with 6 bases in between. CDR3 length: 10 amino acids. CDR1 and CDR2 from the germline V gene are SNHLY and FYNNEI. For the CDR3, the DNA is TGTGCCAGCAGTGTCGTGTCCCAGTACTTC. This encodes CASSVVSQYF. Together with reference TRBV2 and TRBJ2-5, the CDR3 gives the full variable domain: EPEVTQTPSHQVTQMGQEVILRCVPISNHLYFYWYRQILGQKVEFLVSFYNNEISEKSEIFDDQFSVERPDGSNFTLKIRSTKLEDSAMYFCASSVVSQYFGPGTRLLVL.

A few counts support this clone. The chain links TRBV27 to TRBJ2-7, with 10 bases identical to TRBD2. The CDR3 loop spans 14 amino acids. After removal of 4 bases from V and 3 bases from J, the junction contained 3 bases not matched to a gene. Looked up from germline, CDR1 is MNHEY and CDR2 is SMNVEV (reference sequence). The CDR3 DNA reads as TGTGCCAGCAGTTCCTGGACTAGCGGCTACGAGCAGTACTTC. Protein sequence: CASSSWTSGYEQYF.

This clone was seen only a few times. This sequence joins TRBV30 and TRBJ1-1; TRBD1 matches at 7 bases. The germline gives CDR1 GTSNPN, CDR2 SVGIG (reference sequence). The CDR3 is 12 amino acids. J lost 4 bases, V lost 4 bases, and 3 bases had no gene match. The CDR3 loop reads CAWKGQVTEAFF. The CDR3 nucleotides read TGTGCCTGGAAAGGACAGGTCACTGAAGCTTTCTTT.

J is TRBJ1-3 and V is TRBV7-9; D remains unclear. Germline CDR1 SEHNR, CDR2 FQNEAQ (reference sequence). Trimming removed 3 bases at V and 0 bases at J, with 12 bases between. This CDR3 is built from 16 residues. The CDR3 coding sequence is TGTGCCAGCAGCTTCACCTCACAGAGCTCTGGAAACACCATATATTTT. It specifies CASSFTSQSSGNTIYF.

Only a few counts were recorded for this clone. Other DNA variants within this sample encode the same CDR3. The chain links TRBV7-3 to TRBJ2-2, with TRBD1 as a possible D gene (6 bases). Germline V gene lookup returns CDR1 SGHTA and CDR2 FQGTGA. Trimming removed 5 bases at V and 7 bases at J, with 11 bases between. The CDR3 is 13 amino acids. The CDR3 nucleotides read TGTGCCAGCAGCCTGCAAGGGGGCGGGGAGCTGTTTTTT. Protein product: CASSLQGGGELFF. Variable domain in full (rest from reference TRBV7-3 and TRBJ2-2): GAGVSQTPSNKVTEKGKYVELRCDPISGHTALYWYRQSLGQGPEFLIYFQGTGAADDSGLPNDRFFAVRPEGSVSTLKIQRTERGDSAVYLCASSLQGGGELFFGEGSRLTVL.

The rearrangement joins TRBV7-9 to TRBJ2-1, with 11 nucleotides matching TRBD2. CDR1 and CDR2 from the germline V gene are SEHNR and FQNEAQ (reference sequence). The CDR3 covers 15 residues. With V trimmed by 7 bases and J by 9 bases, 11 bases remained unmatched. The DNA for the CDR3 is TGTGCCAGCATCCGAGGAGCTAGCGGGAGGTTTGAGCAGTTCTTC. Translating it yields CASIRGASGRFEQFF. Looking up the rest from reference TRBV7-9 and TRBJ2-1 gives the full variable domain: DTGVSQNPRHKITKRGQNVTFRCDPISEHNRLYWYRQTLGQGPEFLTYFQNEAQLEKSRLLSDRFSAERPKGSFSTLEIQRTEQGDSAMYLCASIRGASGRFEQFFGPGTRLTVL.